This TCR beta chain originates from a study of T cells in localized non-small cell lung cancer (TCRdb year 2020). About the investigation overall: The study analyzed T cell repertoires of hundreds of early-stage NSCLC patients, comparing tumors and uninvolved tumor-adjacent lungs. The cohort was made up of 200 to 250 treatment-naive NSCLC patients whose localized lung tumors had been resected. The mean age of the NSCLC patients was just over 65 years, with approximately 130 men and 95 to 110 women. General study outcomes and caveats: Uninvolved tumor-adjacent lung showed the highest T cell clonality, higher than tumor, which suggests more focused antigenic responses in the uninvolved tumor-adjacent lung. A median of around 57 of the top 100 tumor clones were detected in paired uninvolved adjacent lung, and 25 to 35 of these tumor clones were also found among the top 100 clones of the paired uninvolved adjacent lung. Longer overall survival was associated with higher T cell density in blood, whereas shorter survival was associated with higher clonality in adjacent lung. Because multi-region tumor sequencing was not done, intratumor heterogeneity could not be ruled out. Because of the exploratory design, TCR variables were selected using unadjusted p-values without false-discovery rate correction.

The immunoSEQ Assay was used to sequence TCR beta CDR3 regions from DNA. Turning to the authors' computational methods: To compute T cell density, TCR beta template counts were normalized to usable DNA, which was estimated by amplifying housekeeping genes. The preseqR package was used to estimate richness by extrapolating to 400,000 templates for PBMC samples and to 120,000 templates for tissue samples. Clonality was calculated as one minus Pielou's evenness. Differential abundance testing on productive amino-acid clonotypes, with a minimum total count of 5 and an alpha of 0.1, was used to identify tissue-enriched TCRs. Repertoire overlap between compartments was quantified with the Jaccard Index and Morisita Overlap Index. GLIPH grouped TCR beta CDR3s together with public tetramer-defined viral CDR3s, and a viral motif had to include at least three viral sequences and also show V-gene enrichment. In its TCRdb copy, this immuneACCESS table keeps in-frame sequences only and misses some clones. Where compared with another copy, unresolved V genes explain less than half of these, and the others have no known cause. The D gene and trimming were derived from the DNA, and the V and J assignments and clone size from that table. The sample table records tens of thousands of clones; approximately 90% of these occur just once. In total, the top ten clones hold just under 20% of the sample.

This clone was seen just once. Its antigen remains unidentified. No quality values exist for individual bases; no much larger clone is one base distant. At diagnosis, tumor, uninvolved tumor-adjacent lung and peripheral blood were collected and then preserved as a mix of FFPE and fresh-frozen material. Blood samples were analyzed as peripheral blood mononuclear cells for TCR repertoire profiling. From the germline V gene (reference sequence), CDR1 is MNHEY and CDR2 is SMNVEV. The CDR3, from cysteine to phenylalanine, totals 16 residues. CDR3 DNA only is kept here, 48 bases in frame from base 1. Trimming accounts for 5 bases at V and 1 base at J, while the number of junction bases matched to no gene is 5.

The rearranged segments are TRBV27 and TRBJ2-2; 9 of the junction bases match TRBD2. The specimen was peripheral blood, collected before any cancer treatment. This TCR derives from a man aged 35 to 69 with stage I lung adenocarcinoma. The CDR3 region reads CASSISSGVNTGELFF. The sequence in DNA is TGTGCCAGCAGTATCTCTAGCGGGGTGAACACCGGGGAGCTGTTTTTT.